These T cell receptor beta chains were read from a single sample in a study of early T cells in non-severe SARS-CoV-2 infection. TCRdb reanalysed the 5' RACE reads using MiXCR and keeps one entry per CDR3 protein. The table records tens of thousands of distinct CDR3 sequences, 3.5% to 5% of them present only once. Sequencing was carried out using whole blood. The source of these receptors is an adult who was a healthcare worker with PCR-confirmed SARS-CoV-2 infection or an uninfected control (not recorded which). Both conserved end residues are part of each CDR3. D genes are given only for firm matches. Clone sizes are given selectively: once, few, many, or a class where the clone is expanded.

>TRBD1|TRBJ2-3|TRBV9|-
CASSLTGGTTDTQYF
TGTGCCAGCAGCCTGACAGGGGGAACCACAGATACGCAGTATTTT
>-|TRBJ1-2|TRBV6-1|many
CASSEGLYLLDYGYTF
TGTGCCAGCAGTGAGGGACTGTATCTATTGGACTATGGCTACACCTTC
>-|TRBJ1-4|TRBV30|many
CAWDRLNEKLFF
TGTGCCTGGGACAGGCTTAATGAAAAACTGTTTTTT
>-|TRBJ1-2|TRBV29-1|many
CSCGTNYGYTF
TGCAGCTGCGGGACCAACTATGGCTACACCTTC
>-|TRBJ1-4|TRBV7-9|many
CASSLVKGENEKLFF
TGTGCCAGCAGCTTAGTAAAAGGAGAGAATGAAAAACTGTTTTTT
>TRBD2|TRBJ2-7|TRBV5-1|many
CASSYGEGGREQYF
TGCGCCAGCAGCTACGGGGAGGGTGGGCGCGAGCAGTACTTC
>TRBD1|TRBJ2-1|TRBV5-1|many
CASTLGQGNNEQFF
TGCGCCAGCACCCTGGGACAGGGGAATAATGAGCAGTTCTTC
>TRBD2|TRBJ2-2|TRBV10-3|many
CATLLLRGGFNTGELFF
TGTGCCACGCTCCTTTTGCGGGGGGGCTTCAACACCGGGGAGCTGTTTTTT
>TRBD1|TRBJ2-2|TRBV19|few
CASVQGANTGELFF
TGTGCCAGCGTACAGGGGGCGAACACCGGGGAGCTGTTTTTT
>-|TRBJ2-2|TRBV5-1|-
CASSANIGELFF
TGCGCCAGCAGCGCTAACATAGGAGAGCTGTTTTTT
>-|TRBJ2-2|TRBV3-1|few
CASSQGAGELFF
TGTGCCAGCAGCCAAGGTGCCGGGGAGCTGTTTTTT
>-|TRBJ2-2|TRBV18|many
CASSPVSGELFF
TGTGCCAGCTCACCAGTTTCCGGGGAGCTGTTTTTT
>-|TRBJ2-3|TRBV7-8|many
CASSLGRARTDTQYF
TGTGCCAGCAGCTTAGGGCGGGCACGCACAGATACGCAGTATTTT
>-|TRBJ1-6|TRBV25-1|many
CASSPGLSNSPLHF
TGTGCCAGCAGTCCTGGACTGAGTAATTCACCCCTCCACTTT
>-|TRBJ2-7|TRBV12-3/TRBV12-4|many
CASSPPGLSIEQYF
TGTGCCAGCAGTCCACCGGGACTTTCCATCGAGCAGTACTTC
>TRBD2|TRBJ2-3|TRBV5-1|many
CASGSSGDINTDTQYF
TGCGCCAGCGGATCTAGCGGGGACATTAACACAGATACGCAGTATTTT
>-|TRBJ2-1|TRBV7-2|many
CASSYKWGNNEQFF
TGTGCCAGCAGCTACAAATGGGGTAACAATGAGCAGTTCTTC
>-|TRBJ1-3|TRBV20-1|-
CSARNNLKGNTIYF
TGCAGTGCTAGAAATAATTTAAAGGGAAACACCATATATTTT
>-|TRBJ1-1|TRBV5-1|many
CASSDGRQNTEAFF
TGCGCCAGCAGCGACGGAAGACAGAACACTGAAGCTTTCTTT
>-|TRBJ2-5|TRBV24-1|many
CATSDFNTQETQYF
TGTGCCACCAGTGATTTCAATACACAAGAGACCCAGTACTTC
>-|TRBJ1-5|TRBV6-1|many
CASVGGGNNQPQHF
TGTGCCAGCGTGGGGGGAGGGAACAATCAGCCCCAGCATTTT
>-|TRBJ1-1|TRBV12-3/TRBV12-4|many
CASSSLQVPNTEAFF
TGTGCCAGCAGTTCGTTACAGGTTCCGAACACTGAAGCTTTCTTT
>-|TRBJ2-1|TRBV13|many
CASSPARGVGNEQFF
TGTGCCAGCAGCCCTGCGAGGGGCGTGGGAAATGAGCAGTTCTTC
>TRBD2|TRBJ2-1|TRBV6-4|many
CASGGGEQFF
TGTGCCAGCGGGGGGGGTGAGCAGTTCTTC
>-|TRBJ1-3|TRBV11-2|few
CASSPNRAGNTIYF
TGTGCCAGCAGCCCTAACAGGGCCGGAAACACCATATATTTT
>-|TRBJ2-6|TRBV29-1|many
CSVLGGSGANVLTF
TGCAGCGTCTTAGGGGGTTCTGGGGCCAACGTCCTGACTTTC